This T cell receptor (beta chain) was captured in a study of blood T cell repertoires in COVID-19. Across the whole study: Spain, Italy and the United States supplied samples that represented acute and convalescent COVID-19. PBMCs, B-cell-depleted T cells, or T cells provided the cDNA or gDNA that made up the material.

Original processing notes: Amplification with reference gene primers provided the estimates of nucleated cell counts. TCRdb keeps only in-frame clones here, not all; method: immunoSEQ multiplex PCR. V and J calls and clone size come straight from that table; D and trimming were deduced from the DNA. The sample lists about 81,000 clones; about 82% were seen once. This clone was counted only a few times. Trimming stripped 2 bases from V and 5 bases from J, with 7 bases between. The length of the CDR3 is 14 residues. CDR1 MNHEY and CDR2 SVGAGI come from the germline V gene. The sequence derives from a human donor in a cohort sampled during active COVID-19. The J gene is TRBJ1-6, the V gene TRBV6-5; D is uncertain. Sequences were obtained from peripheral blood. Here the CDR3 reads CASSYSQNNSPLHF. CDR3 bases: TGTGCCAGCAGTTACAGCCAAAATAATTCACCCCTCCACTTT.